Listed below are T cell receptor beta chains from one sample, sequenced in a study of early stage breast cancer tumors. Sequenced by immunoSEQ multiplex PCR; TCRdb stores in-frame clones only, minus some. The repertoire holds tens of thousands of clones, with around 70% as singletons. Sequencing was performed on blood. Receptor source: a person between 50 and 60 years old with breast cancer. Both conserved end residues are part of each CDR3. D genes are given only for firm matches. A row's size may be missing; if present it is once, few, many or a size class.

V gene	clone size	D gene	J gene	CDR3 protein	CDR3 DNA
TRBV29-1	NA	TRBD1	TRBJ2-2	CSVGQGRGELFF	TGCAGCGTGGGACAGGGACGCGGGGAGCTGTTTTTT
TRBV9	NA	NA	TRBJ2-7	CASSVDPRGGLYEQYF	TGTGCCAGCAGCGTCGACCCCAGGGGTGGCCTCTACGAGCAGTACTTC
TRBV7-9	NA	NA	TRBJ2-6	CASSFPGTYSGANVLTF	TGTGCCAGCAGCTTTCCCGGGACATACTCTGGGGCCAACGTCCTGACTTTC
TRBV9	few	NA	TRBJ2-2	CASSVVWGNGELFF	TGTGCCAGCAGCGTAGTCTGGGGAAACGGGGAGCTGTTTTTT
TRBV2	NA	NA	TRBJ2-6	CASSETAGRYSGANVLTF	TGTGCCAGCAGTGAAACGGCCGGAAGATACTCTGGGGCCAACGTCCTGACTTTC
TRBV6-1	NA	NA	TRBJ2-3	CASSEPPVASTDTQYF	TGTGCCAGCAGTGAACCCCCGGTAGCGAGCACAGATACGCAGTATTTT
TRBV4-1	once	NA	TRBJ2-1	CASKNAISYNEQFF	TGCGCCAGCAAAAACGCTATCTCCTACAATGAGCAGTTCTTC
TRBV29-1	NA	NA	TRBJ1-1	CSVVYGGAFF	TGCAGCGTTGTGTACGGGGGGGCTTTCTTT
TRBV6-1	NA	TRBD1	TRBJ2-7	CASREGQGATLYEQYF	TGTGCCAGCAGGGAAGGACAGGGGGCAACTCTATACGAGCAGTACTTC
TRBV4-3	NA	NA	TRBJ1-3	CASSQDLGEGNTIYF	TGCGCCAGCAGCCAAGATCTAGGGGAGGGAAACACCATATATTTT
TRBV5-5	NA	TRBD2	TRBJ2-7	CASSSLSGSKDEQYF	TGTGCCAGCAGCAGCCTCAGCGGGAGTAAGGACGAGCAGTACTTC
TRBV9	NA	NA	TRBJ2-3	CASSKQGSGLTDTQYF	TGTGCCAGCAGCAAACAGGGTAGCGGTTTAACAGATACGCAGTATTTT
TRBV29-1	NA	NA	TRBJ1-2	CSVEGGDYGYTF	TGCAGCGTTGAGGGGGGGGACTATGGCTACACCTTC
TRBV13	NA	NA	TRBJ2-1	CASSLTSYNEQFF	TGTGCCAGCAGCTTAACATCCTACAATGAGCAGTTCTTC
TRBV6-1	NA	TRBD1	TRBJ2-4	CATGTGGSAKNIQYF	TGTGCCACCGGGACAGGGGGTTCAGCCAAAAACATTCAGTACTTC
TRBV5-4	NA	NA	TRBJ1-2	CASSLDGGVRGYTF	TGTGCCAGCAGCTTGGATGGGGGCGTCCGTGGCTACACCTTC
TRBV25-1	NA	NA	TRBJ2-7	CASYQGVEQYF	TGTGCCAGCTACCAGGGAGTCGAGCAGTACTTC
TRBV7-3	NA	NA	TRBJ2-5	CASGRGSGETQYF	TGTGCCAGTGGTCGGGGGTCTGGGGAGACCCAGTACTTC
TRBV25-1	once	NA	TRBJ1-6	CASRQSNSGEGSPLHF	TGTGCCAGCAGACAGTCGAACTCTGGGGAAGGTTCACCCCTCCACTTT
TRBV19	NA	NA	TRBJ1-5	CATYPGSNQPQHF	TGTGCCACGTACCCAGGTAGCAATCAGCCCCAGCATTTT
TRBV5-1	few	TRBD1	TRBJ1-1	CASSLPFGQGGVNTEAFF	TGCGCCAGCAGCTTGCCCTTTGGACAGGGTGGGGTGAACACTGAAGCTTTCTTT
TRBV6-1	NA	NA	TRBJ1-4	CASSEAGQGGNEKLFF	TGTGCCAGCAGTGAAGCAGGGCAGGGAGGTAATGAAAAACTGTTTTTT
TRBV6-5	NA	NA	TRBJ2-5	CASSQRLVRQETQYF	TGTGCCAGCAGCCAAAGACTAGTTCGGCAAGAGACCCAGTACTTC
TRBV25-1	NA	TRBD1	TRBJ2-3	CASSERGQGFGVDTQYF	TGTGCCAGCAGTGAAAGGGGACAGGGGTTCGGGGTAGATACGCAGTATTTT
TRBV6-5	few	NA	TRBJ1-1	CASSYGPPNTEAFF	TGTGCCAGCAGTTACGGTCCCCCGAACACTGAAGCTTTCTTT
TRBV4-1	few	TRBD2	TRBJ2-7	CASSQDRTSGYEQYF	TGCGCCAGCAGCCAAGATAGGACTAGCGGATACGAGCAGTACTTC
TRBV18	few	TRBD2	TRBJ2-7	CASSPLAGVEQYF	TGTGCCAGCTCACCTCTCGCGGGAGTAGAGCAGTACTTC
TRBV27	once	NA	TRBJ1-3	CASSLSLEGNTIYF	TGTGCCAGCAGTTTATCACTAGAAGGAAACACCATATATTTT
TRBV21-1	NA	NA	TRBJ2-2	CASSAQSGSGRVVNTGELFF	TGTGCCAGCAGCGCCCAGTCGGGGAGCGGGAGGGTTGTGAACACCGGGGAGCTGTTTTTT
TRBV11-3	NA	NA	TRBJ2-7	CASSYQAVGEQYF	TGTGCCAGCAGCTACCAGGCGGTGGGGGAGCAGTACTTC
TRBV27	NA	NA	TRBJ1-1	CASSFPGGPAFF	TGTGCCAGCAGTTTCCCGGGAGGGCCGGCTTTCTTT
TRBV4-1	NA	NA	TRBJ2-3	CASSPSSNFISTDTQYF	TGCGCCAGCAGTCCGTCTTCCAACTTTATCAGCACAGATACGCAGTATTTT
TRBV4-3	NA	NA	TRBJ2-5	CASSPAGEGFEETQYF	TGCGCCAGCAGCCCCGCAGGGGAGGGGTTTGAGGAGACCCAGTACTTC
TRBV30	few	NA	TRBJ2-4	CAWSSPQFLQGNIQYF	TGTGCCTGGAGCTCTCCACAGTTCCTACAGGGTAACATTCAGTACTTC
TRBV5-8	NA	TRBD1	TRBJ2-7	CASSFPGQYEQYF	TGTGCCAGCAGCTTTCCGGGACAGTACGAGCAGTACTTC
TRBV19	NA	TRBD1	TRBJ2-7	CASSRGTGYDEQYF	TGTGCCAGTAGTCGGGGGACAGGGTATGACGAGCAGTACTTC
TRBV18	NA	NA	TRBJ2-1	CASSPRAPASSYNEQFF	TGTGCCAGCTCACCACGGGCTCCCGCCAGCTCCTACAATGAGCAGTTCTTC
TRBV9	NA	NA	TRBJ1-2	CASSGRPDRSYGYTF	TGTGCCAGCAGCGGAAGGCCCGATCGGAGTTATGGCTACACCTTC
TRBV2	NA	NA	TRBJ2-5	CASSPLQETQYF	TGTGCCAGCAGTCCACTCCAAGAGACCCAGTACTTC
TRBV5-1	many	NA	TRBJ1-2	CASSLGGRRNYGYTF	TGCGCCAGCAGCTTGGGGGGACGGAGAAACTATGGCTACACCTTC
TRBV6-5	NA	NA	TRBJ2-7	CASSLNGLRGPYEQYF	TGTGCCAGCAGTTTGAATGGACTCAGGGGCCCCTACGAGCAGTACTTC
TRBV27	NA	TRBD1	TRBJ2-7	CASSFKTGKQYF	TGTGCCAGCAGTTTTAAGACAGGGAAGCAGTACTTC
TRBV15	NA	NA	TRBJ1-5	CATSQSSNQPQHF	TGTGCCACCAGTCAGAGCAGCAATCAGCCCCAGCATTTT
TRBV7-2	NA	NA	TRBJ2-5	CASSTGWETQYF	TGTGCCAGCAGTACAGGGTGGGAGACCCAGTACTTC
TRBV6-5	NA	NA	TRBJ2-3	CASRTSTGTDTQYF	TGTGCCAGCAGGACCTCGACAGGAACAGATACGCAGTATTTT
TRBV6-5	few	NA	TRBJ1-1	CASRRQDLNTEAFF	TGTGCCAGCAGAAGACAGGATTTGAACACTGAAGCTTTCTTT
TRBV4-3	few	TRBD2	TRBJ2-7	CASSQAGTSGIPYEQYF	TGCGCCAGCAGCCAAGCCGGGACTAGCGGGATCCCCTACGAGCAGTACTTC
TRBV5-1	few	NA	TRBJ2-7	CASTRDRSSYEQYF	TGCGCCAGTACCCGGGACCGAAGCTCCTACGAGCAGTACTTC
TRBV9	NA	TRBD2	TRBJ2-7	CASSPSGSFLYEQYF	TGTGCCAGCAGTCCTAGCGGGAGTTTCCTTTACGAGCAGTACTTC
TRBV27	NA	NA	TRBJ1-1	CASSPRPRWEAFF	TGTGCCAGCAGCCCCCGGCCCCGGTGGGAAGCTTTCTTT
TRBV11-2	NA	TRBD2	TRBJ2-1	CATGLAGPYNEQFF	TGCGCAACGGGGTTAGCGGGACCTTACAATGAGCAGTTCTTC
TRBV7-9	few	TRBD2	TRBJ2-2	CASTFFGTISGELFF	TGTGCCAGCACCTTCTTTGGGACTATCTCCGGGGAGCTGTTTTTT
TRBV7-9	NA	TRBD2	TRBJ2-1	CASSRQREGSYNEQFF	TGTGCCAGCAGCCGCCAGCGGGAGGGGTCCTACAATGAGCAGTTCTTC
TRBV7-8	NA	NA	TRBJ1-4	CASSLVGGQRNEKLFF	TGTGCCAGCAGCTTAGTAGGAGGACAGAGAAATGAAAAACTGTTTTTT
TRBV29-1	NA	NA	TRBJ1-5	CSVAYGYNQPQHF	TGCAGCGTCGCATACGGCTACAATCAGCCCCAGCATTTT
TRBV19	NA	TRBD2	TRBJ2-2	CASSTETSYRLNTGELFF	TGTGCCAGTAGTACGGAGACTAGCTATAGACTGAACACCGGGGAGCTGTTTTTT
TRBV7-3	NA	TRBD1	TRBJ2-3	CASSLALGQGAHDTQYF	TGTGCCAGCAGCTTAGCCTTGGGACAGGGGGCCCATGATACGCAGTATTTT